The 11 T cell receptor beta chains below all came from one sample that was sequenced in a study of early T cells in non-severe SARS-CoV-2 infection. From the 5' RACE reads, TCRdb called clonotypes with MiXCR, one entry per CDR3 protein. The sample lists about 18,000 distinct CDR3 sequences; approximately 5.6% were seen once. Sequenced: whole blood. The source of these receptors is an adult who was a healthcare worker with PCR-confirmed SARS-CoV-2 infection or an uninfected control (not recorded which).

This clonotype was detected ten times or more. This chain uses TRBV20-1 with TRBJ2-1; the D is unclear. V was clipped by 2 bases and J by 4 bases, with 15 bases between them. The CDR3 has 15 residues. Germline V CDR1 and CDR2: DFQATT, SNEGSKA (reference sequence). CDR3 amino acids: CSARPMQQTYNEQFF. The CDR3 region has the DNA TGCAGTGCTAGACCGATGCAGCAGACTTACAATGAGCAGTTCTTC.

This clonotype is deemed medium-sized. J is TRBJ2-7 and V is TRBV12-3 or TRBV12-4; 13 positions match TRBD2. This CDR3 is 21 amino acids long. The junction had 19 bases not matched to a gene; V was cut back by 4 bases and J by 1 base. This CDR3 reads CASSSKTPPLAGGPRSYEQYF. The CDR3 nucleotides are TGTGCCAGCAGTTCTAAGACCCCCCCACTAGCGGGAGGGCCTAGGTCCTACGAGCAGTACTTC.

This clonotype was found many times. The rearrangement uses TRBV10-1 and TRBJ2-7; TRBD2 might be the D (6 bases). This CDR3 is built from 14 residues. CDR1 is WNHNN and CDR2 is SYGVQD in the germline V gene (reference sequence). V was shortened by 0 bases and J by 6 bases, with 12 bases between the two germline ends. For the CDR3, the DNA is TGCGCCAGCAGTGAGTCGGGGGGAGAAGGCGAGCAGTACTTC. As protein: CASSESGGEGEQYF.

About this clonotype: This could be a read error, since a much larger clone is one nucleotide away. The CDR3 does not close with the conserved phenylalanine or tryptophan, likely indicating a read error. CDR3 in DNA: TGCGCCAGCAGCTTGGCCATTGGAGAGACCCAGTACCTC. It is translated as CASSLAIGETQYL. The chain links TRBV5-1 to TRBJ2-5; no clear D gene. The CDR3 loop spans 13 amino acids. Trimming removed 0 bases at V and 4 bases at J, with 7 bases between. Per the germline V gene, CDR1 is SGHRS and CDR2 is YFSETQ.

This clonotype is medium-sized by share. The J gene is TRBJ2-7, the V gene TRBV11-3; 11 bases fit TRBD2. This CDR3 has 13 residues. Germline loops: CDR1 SGHNT, CDR2 YENEEA. Trimming cost V 8 bases and J 5 bases; bases outside gene matches: 5. The CDR3 DNA reads TGTGCCAGCGGACTGACTAGCGGGGACGAGCAGTACTTC. Its translation: CASGLTSGDEQYF.

This clonotype was counted at least ten times. CDR3 residues: CSARWQTNTGELFF. The CDR3 nucleotides read TGCAGTGCTAGATGGCAGACGAACACCGGGGAGCTGTTTTTT. This sequence joins TRBV20-1 and TRBJ2-2; D is uncertain. The CDR3 runs to 14 residues. Trimming left V 2 bases short and J 0 bases short, with 7 bases between. Germline assignment: CDR1 DFQATT and CDR2 SNEGSKA (reference sequence).

This clonotype showed up just a few times. The V and J genes are TRBV27 and TRBJ2-1; the D gene is possibly TRBD2 (5 bases). V dropped 5 bases and J dropped 13 bases, with 12 bases sitting between them. The V gene's germline CDR1 is MNHEY and CDR2 SMNVEV (reference sequence). CDR3 size: 11 residues. The CDR3 protein is CASSPVRDQFF. The CDR3, as DNA: TGTGCCAGCAGTCCCGTTCGGGATCAGTTCTTC.

This clonotype was picked up many times. The chain employs TRBV25-1 and TRBJ1-1, with D possibly TRBD1 on 5 matching bases. Trimming took 3 bases from V and 10 from J, leaving 27 bases between them. CDR1 and CDR2 (germline): MGHDK, SYGVNS. The CDR3 loop spans 17 amino acids. The CDR3 loop is CASSELNSTGPPRGAFF. CDR3 coding DNA: TGTGCCAGCAGTGAGCTAAATTCAACCGGGCCCCCTAGGGGAGCTTTCTTT.

This clonotype has at least ten counts. The genes are TRBV2 and TRBJ2-1; 7 bases match TRBD2. Germline V gene sequence: CDR1 SNHLY, CDR2 FYNNEI. The CDR3 contains 18 residues. With V trimmed by 2 bases and J by 6 bases, 16 bases remained unmatched. As DNA, the CDR3 is TGTGCCAGCAGTGAATGGTGGCGGGAGTATTCGGAGGGCAATGAGCAGTTCTTC. It yields the protein CASSEWWREYSEGNEQFF.

The table lists this clonotype with a few counts. CDR3 sequence reads: CSARDLSGGSYEQYF. CDR3 nucleotides: TGCAGTGCTAGAGATTTAAGCGGTGGCTCCTACGAGCAGTACTTC. The V and J genes are TRBV20-1 and TRBJ2-7; D might be TRBD2 (5 bases). V lost 0 bases to trimming and J lost 0 bases, with 12 bases between them. The germline CDR1 and CDR2 sequences are DFQATT and SNEGSKA (reference sequence). The CDR3 runs 15 residues.

There are many counts of this clonotype. This sequence joins TRBV27 and TRBJ1-6; perhaps TRBD1 as D (6 bases). V lost 1 base to trimming and J lost 10 bases, with 14 bases between them. Germline V gene lookup returns CDR1 MNHEY and CDR2 SMNVEV (reference sequence). The CDR3 runs to 15 residues. The DNA for the CDR3 is TGTGCCAGCAGTTTATATAGGGGGATGGGATCACCCCTCCACTTT. This encodes CASSLYRGMGSPLHF.